Below are 21 T cell receptor beta chains sequenced from a single sample in a study of beta chain features in type 1 diabetes. General study findings and limits: All four CD4+ subsets from Type 1 diabetes patients carried moderately but significantly shorter TCRB CDR3s.

The antigens these receptors bind are not known. All of the isolated RNA was reverse transcribed, so expressed TCRB transcripts were sequenced. Profiled with immunoSEQ multiplex PCR; TCRdb holds only in-frame clones, not every one. The sample contains hundreds of thousands of clones, over 13% of which appear only once. The specimen was naive CD4+ T cells from blood. The origin of the receptors is a man between 18 and 35 years old with type 1 diabetes.

This clone has more than one count but fewer than ten. Germline is not matched at one junction end, which may reflect a read error. The V call is TRBV30, the J call TRBJ1-1, with 8 bases aligning to TRBD1. The CDR3 spans 12 residues. Germline V gene data show CDR1 as GTSNPN and CDR2 as SVGIG (reference sequence). As DNA, the CDR3 is TGTGCTTGGACTTCAGGGGGCGCGAAAGCTTTCTTT. Amino acids: CAWTSGGAKAFF.

This clone occurred a few times. This chain uses TRBV5-4 with TRBJ1-2, with TRBD1 identical over 8 bases. V lost 4 bases, J lost 8 bases, and 13 bases stayed unmatched. This CDR3 is built from 15 residues. Per germline, CDR1 SGHNT and CDR2 YYREEE (reference sequence). The CDR3 loop reads CASSPPGQVFWGYTF. CDR3 DNA: TGTGCCAGCAGCCCTCCGGGACAGGTCTTTTGGGGCTACACCTTC.

This clone was seen a handful of times. V is TRBV6-4 and J is TRBJ1-6; tentative D call: TRBD1 (5 bases). The CDR3 spans 15 residues. Trimming shortened V by 4 bases and J by 9 bases, and 16 bases separated the two germline ends. The germline V gene has CDR1 MRHNA and CDR2 SNTAGT. The CDR3 sequence: CASSAVTGGGSPLHF. The CDR3 bases are TGTGCCAGCAGTGCCGTGACCGGTGGGGGTTCACCCCTCCACTTT.

On this clone itself: In the same sample, other DNA sequences code for this CDR3. The V call is TRBV5-1, the J call TRBJ2-1; D remains ambiguous. The CDR3 has 14 amino acids. Per germline, CDR1 SGHRS and CDR2 YFSETQ. Trimming pared 0 bases from V and 2 bases from J, leaving 6 bases between. This CDR3 reads CASSLEGAYNEQFF. CDR3 in DNA: TGCGCCAGCAGCTTGGAGGGCGCCTACAATGAGCAGTTCTTC.

This clone appeared a few times. The chain links TRBV30 to TRBJ1-5; D not certain. CDR3 size: 16 residues. The ends were cut back, 0 bases at V and 4 bases at J, with 16 bases in the middle. Germline-derived CDR1 and CDR2 are GTSNPN and SVGIG (reference sequence). This CDR3 reads CAWSVGPLKYNQPQHF. The CDR3 region has the DNA TGTGCCTGGAGTGTAGGTCCCTTGAAATATAATCAGCCCCAGCATTTT.

The table lists this clone with a few counts. This sequence joins TRBV7-3 and TRBJ2-2; 8 bases agree with TRBD2. Germline V gives CDR1 SGHTA, CDR2 FQGTGA. The CDR3 is 16 residues long. Germline trimming cut 1 base from V and 5 bases from J; bases unmatched to any gene: 6. DNA of the CDR3: TGTGCCAGCAGCTTAATGGGGACTAGTCATACCGGGGAGCTGTTTTTT. Translation: CASSLMGTSHTGELFF.

The V and J genes are TRBV7-9 and TRBJ1-2; no definite D call. Trimming stripped 4 bases from V and 8 bases from J, with 17 bases between. This CDR3 spans 14 amino acids. Germline lookup yields CDR1 SEHNR and CDR2 FQNEAQ (reference sequence). CDR3 in amino acids: CASSSETILEGYTF. In nucleotides, the CDR3 is TGTGCCAGCAGCTCCGAGACCATTTTGGAGGGCTACACCTTC.

This clone came up a few times. V gene TRBV15 combines with J gene TRBJ1-1; D remains unclear. Germline V CDR1 and CDR2: LNHNV, YYDKDF (reference sequence). There are 12 residues in the CDR3. With 8 bases removed from V and 4 bases from J, the gap between germline ends came to 11 bases. The CDR3 DNA reads as TGTGCCACCCTCGTGGATGCCACTGAAGCTTTCTTT. This sequence encodes CATLVDATEAFF.

The chain combines TRBV7-2 with TRBJ2-7, with D perhaps matching TRBD2 (5 bases). Per germline, CDR1 SGHTA and CDR2 FQGNSA. Trimming removed 2 bases from V and 0 bases from J, with 11 bases in between. The CDR3 spans 15 residues. CDR3 protein: CASSLRAGGSYEQYF. CDR3 DNA sequence: TGTGCCAGCAGCTTAAGGGCAGGAGGCTCCTACGAGCAGTACTTC.

Worth noting for this clone: Other DNA sequences from this sample encode an identical CDR3 as well. This chain links TRBV7-9 with TRBJ2-5, with 7 bases that match TRBD2. V gave up 0 bases and J gave up 3 bases; unmatched junction bases: 1. Germline V gives CDR1 SEHNR, CDR2 FQNEAQ (reference sequence). This CDR3 region has 14 residues. CDR3 residues: CASSLAGGKETQYF. The DNA of the CDR3 is TGTGCCAGCAGCTTAGCGGGAGGGAAAGAGACCCAGTACTTC.

This chain joins TRBV6-6 and TRBJ1-1, with unresolved D. The V end lost 0 bases, the J end lost 0 bases, and 11 bases lay between the germline ends. From germline, CDR1 is MNHNY and CDR2 SVGAGI (reference sequence). The CDR3 is 16 residues long. The CDR3 is CASSYSRVGLNTEAFF. CDR3 sequence (DNA): TGTGCCAGCAGTTACTCGAGAGTCGGGCTGAACACTGAAGCTTTCTTT.

This clone showed up just a few times. The chain's CDR3 is CASSEYGPGNTEAFF. CDR3 DNA: TGTGCCAGCAGTGAATATGGGCCAGGAAACACTGAAGCTTTCTTT. The chain recombines TRBV2 with TRBJ1-1; D is ambiguous. With 2 bases removed from V and 2 bases from J, the gap between germline ends came to 12 bases. This CDR3 region has 15 residues. CDR1 is SNHLY, CDR2 FYNNEI, per germline.

The chain couples TRBV5-1 to TRBJ1-1; D not resolved. This CDR3 region has 13 residues. Germline lookup yields CDR1 SGHRS and CDR2 YFSETQ. V was pared by 1 base and J by 4 bases, with 8 bases between. The CDR3 coding sequence is TGCGCCAGCAGCTTGACTGGCGCCACTGAAGCTTTCTTT. Its protein product is CASSLTGATEAFF.

Only a few counts were recorded for this clone. V is TRBV2 and J is TRBJ2-7; D is undetermined. Per germline, CDR1 SNHLY and CDR2 FYNNEI. The CDR3 extends over 14 amino acids. The V gene lost 6 bases and the J gene lost 6 bases, with 18 bases spanning the gap. The CDR3 bases are TGTGCCAGCAGCGCCGAAGCTCTTATGGGCGAGCAGTACTTC. It yields the protein CASSAEALMGEQYF.

This rearrangement joins TRBV7-9 to TRBJ2-7, with 14 nucleotides matching TRBD2. The CDR3 is 17 amino acids. Germline CDR1 is SEHNR and CDR2 is FQNEAQ (reference sequence). Losses at the gene ends were 7 bases for V and 2 bases for J; bases not matched to a gene: 10. Written as DNA, the CDR3 is TGTGCCAGCATCGGACTAGCGGGAGGCATACGACCCTACGAGCAGTACTTC. Translated, it gives CASIGLAGGIRPYEQYF.

The chain uses TRBV29-1 and TRBJ1-1; D is unresolved. Germline CDR1 is SQVTM and CDR2 is ANQGSEA. Trimming removed 3 bases at V and 10 bases at J, with 12 bases between. This CDR3 spans 11 amino acids. Here the CDR3 DNA reads TGCAGCGTTGAGGTGGACCCGGGAGCTTTCTTT. It codes for CSVEVDPGAFF.

The rearrangement links TRBV7-2 to TRBJ2-7; maybe TRBD1 (6 bases). The germline gives CDR1 SGHTA, CDR2 FQGNSA. This CDR3 spans 15 amino acids. Trimming pared 3 bases from V and 7 bases from J, leaving 19 bases between. CDR3 coding DNA: TGTGCCAGCAGCTTGACAGGCCCTACGGTTATGGAGCAGTACTTC. It encodes CASSLTGPTVMEQYF.

This clone was counted a few times. The chain employs TRBV29-1 and TRBJ2-2; D is unresolved. From germline, CDR1 is SQVTM and CDR2 ANQGSEA. This CDR3 region has 12 residues. Trimming took 5 bases from V and 6 from J, leaving 10 bases between them. The CDR3 loop is CSVIHMAGELFF. The CDR3 nucleotides read TGCAGCGTTATCCACATGGCCGGGGAGCTGTTTTTT.

In this sample, this clone turned up a few times. The rearrangement uses TRBV7-2 and TRBJ2-7; the D gene could be TRBD1 or TRBD2 (5 bases each). This CDR3 contains 15 residues. Trimming cost V 0 bases and J 3 bases, with 12 bases left between them. From germline, CDR1 is SGHTA and CDR2 FQGNSA. CDR3 in DNA: TGTGCCAGCAGCTTAGCGTCGGGGCTATACTACGAGCAGTACTTC. This gives the protein CASSLASGLYYEQYF.

The genes are TRBV10-1 and TRBJ2-1; 7 bases are shared with TRBD2. CDR3 size: 15 residues. V dropped 5 bases and J dropped 4; count of bases not matched to a gene: 8. Germline-derived CDR1 and CDR2 are WNHNN and SYGVQD (reference sequence). The CDR3 coding sequence is TGCGCCAGCAGTACTCTAGCGGACCCATACAATGAGCAGTTCTTC. Translated: CASSTLADPYNEQFF.

The chain recombines TRBV5-6 with TRBJ2-3; 13 bases are shared with TRBD2. Germline V gene sequence: CDR1 SGHDT, CDR2 YYEEEE. With V trimmed by 4 bases and J by 3 bases, 5 bases remained unmatched. This CDR3 spans 16 amino acids. This CDR3 reads CASSKRTSGRTDTQYF. The DNA for the CDR3 is TGTGCCAGCAGCAAAAGGACTAGCGGGAGAACAGATACGCAGTATTTT.